The subject of this entry is one T cell receptor beta chain. This entry is derived from a study of blood T cell repertoires in COVID-19. Study-level background: The origin of the acute and convalescent COVID-19 samples was the United States, Italy and Spain.

V trimming: 6 bases; J trimming: 7 bases; junction bases outside the gene matches: 4. Germline V lookup: CDR1 MNHNY, CDR2 SVGAGI (reference sequence). This CDR3 region has 14 residues. Authors' methods: Nucleated cell number was recorded as an estimate derived from reference gene primer amplification. Produced via immunoSEQ multiplex PCR; TCRdb's table is partial and in-frame only. Clonal size and the V and J genes are those of that table, whereas D and trimming came from the DNA. The sample records roughly 100,000 clones, more than 75% being singletons. Sequenced material: peripheral blood. This chain uses TRBV6-6 with TRBJ2-3, with 13 bases aligning to TRBD2. The receptor was isolated from a human donor in a cohort sampled during active COVID-19. For the CDR3, the DNA is TGTGCCAGCAGAGCACTAGCGGGGGGGCATACGCAGTATTTT. Amino acid sequence: CASRALAGGHTQYF.